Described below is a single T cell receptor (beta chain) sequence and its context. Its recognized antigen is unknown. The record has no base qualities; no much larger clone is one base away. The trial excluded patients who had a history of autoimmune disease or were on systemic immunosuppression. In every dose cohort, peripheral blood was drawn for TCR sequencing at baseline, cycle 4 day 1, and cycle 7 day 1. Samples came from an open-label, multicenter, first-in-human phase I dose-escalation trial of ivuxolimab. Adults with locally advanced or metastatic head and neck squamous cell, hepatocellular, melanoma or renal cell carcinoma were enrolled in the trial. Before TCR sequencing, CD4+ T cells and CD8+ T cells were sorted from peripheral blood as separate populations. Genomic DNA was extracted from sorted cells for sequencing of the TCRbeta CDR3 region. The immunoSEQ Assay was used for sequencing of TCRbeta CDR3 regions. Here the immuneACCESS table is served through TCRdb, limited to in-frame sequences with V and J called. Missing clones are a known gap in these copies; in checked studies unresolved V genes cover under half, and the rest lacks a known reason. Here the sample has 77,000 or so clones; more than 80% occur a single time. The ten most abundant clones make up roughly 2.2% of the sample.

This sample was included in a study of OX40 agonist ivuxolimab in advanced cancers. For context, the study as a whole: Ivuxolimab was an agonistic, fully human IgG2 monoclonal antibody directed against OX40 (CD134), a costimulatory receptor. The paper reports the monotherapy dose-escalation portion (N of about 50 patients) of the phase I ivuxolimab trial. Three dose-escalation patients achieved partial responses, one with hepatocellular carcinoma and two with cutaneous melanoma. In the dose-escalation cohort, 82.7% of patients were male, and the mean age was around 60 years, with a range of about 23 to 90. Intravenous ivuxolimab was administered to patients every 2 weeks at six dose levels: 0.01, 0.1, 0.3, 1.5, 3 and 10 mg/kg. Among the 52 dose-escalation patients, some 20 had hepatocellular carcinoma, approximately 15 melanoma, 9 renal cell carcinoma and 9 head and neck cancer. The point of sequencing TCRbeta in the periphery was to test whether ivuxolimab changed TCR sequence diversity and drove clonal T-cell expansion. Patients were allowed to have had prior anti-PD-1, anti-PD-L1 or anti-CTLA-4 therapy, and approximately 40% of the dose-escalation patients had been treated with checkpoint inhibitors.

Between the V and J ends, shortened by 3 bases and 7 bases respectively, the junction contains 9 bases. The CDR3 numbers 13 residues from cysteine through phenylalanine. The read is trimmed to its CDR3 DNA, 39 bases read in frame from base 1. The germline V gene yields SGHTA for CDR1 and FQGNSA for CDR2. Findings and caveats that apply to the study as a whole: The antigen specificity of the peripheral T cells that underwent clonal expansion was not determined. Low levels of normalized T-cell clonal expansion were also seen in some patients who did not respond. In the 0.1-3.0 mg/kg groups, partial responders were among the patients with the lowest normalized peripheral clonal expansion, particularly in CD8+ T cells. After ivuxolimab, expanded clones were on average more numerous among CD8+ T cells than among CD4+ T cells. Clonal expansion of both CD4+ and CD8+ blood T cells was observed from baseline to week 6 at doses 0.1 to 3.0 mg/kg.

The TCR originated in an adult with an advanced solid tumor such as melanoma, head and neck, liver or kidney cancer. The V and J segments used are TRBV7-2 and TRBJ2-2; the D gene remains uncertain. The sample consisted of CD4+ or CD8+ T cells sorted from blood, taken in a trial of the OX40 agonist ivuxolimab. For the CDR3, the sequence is CASSFRPNGELFF. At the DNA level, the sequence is TGTGCCAGCAGCTTTCGGCCGAACGGGGAGCTGTTTTTT.